The clone carrying this T cell receptor (beta chain) was observed many times. CDR1 DFQATT and CDR2 SNEGSKA come from the germline V gene (reference sequence). This CDR3 spans 14 amino acids. J was trimmed by 7 bases and V by 6 bases; bases with no gene match: 11. Each sample used at least 6 million PBMCs. The record originates from a study of blood T cells in healthy people across ages. It was with a sample-barcoded 5' primer and a J-beta primer mix that a second PCR of roughly 7 to 12 cycles was run. TCRdb passed the 5' RACE reads through MiXCR, listing each CDR3 protein once. The sample holds about 640,000 distinct CDR3 sequences, approximately 50% seen once.

The chain has TRBV20-1 and TRBJ2-1, with 8 nucleotides matching TRBD1. Sequenced sample: blood. The TCR comes from a man aged 55 to 69 in good health. CDR3 nucleotides: TGCAGTGCCGGAGCCGGGACAGGAGAGAATGAGCAGTTCTTC. Protein sequence: CSAGAGTGENEQFF.